A selection of T cell receptor beta chains follows, all from one sample in a study of T cell responses to AZD1222 COVID-19 vaccine. Clones were read by immunoSEQ multiplex PCR, and TCRdb kept only the in-frame ones, dropping some. The data contain about 94,000 clones, 70% to 90% of them singletons. The sequencing here drew on peripheral blood, taken on day 0 of AZD1222 vaccination. The receptor source for this set is an adult in good health. CDR3s include the opening cysteine and the closing phenylalanine or tryptophan. A D gene is named only where the DNA matches it firmly. Clone sizes are given selectively: once, few, many, or a class where the clone is expanded.

v_call,clone_size,d_call,j_call,cdr3_nt,cdr3_aa
TRBV30,NA,TRBD2,TRBJ2-3,TGTGCCTGGCGACTAGCGGGGCCAGATACGCAGTATTTT,CAWRLAGPDTQYF
TRBV7-6,NA,NA,TRBJ1-2,TGTGCCAGCAGCTTGTCCGGGACGACAAATAGTGGCTACACCTTC,CASSLSGTTNSGYTF
TRBV18,once,NA,TRBJ2-2,TGTGCCAGCTCACCACCAGGGGTGGAACAAGGGGAGCTGTTTTTT,CASSPPGVEQGELFF
TRBV19,NA,TRBD1,TRBJ2-1,TGTGCCAGCTCAGGGGGCTCGGGGAATGAGCAGTTCTTC,CASSGGSGNEQFF
TRBV5-8,NA,NA,TRBJ1-3,TGTGCCAGCAGCTCCGCGGGGAGCAGCTCTGGAAACACCATATATTTT,CASSSAGSSSGNTIYF
TRBV18,NA,NA,TRBJ2-7,TGTGCCAGCTCACCGGGGGGACCCGAGCAGTACTTC,CASSPGGPEQYF
TRBV5-1,NA,NA,TRBJ1-4,TGCGCCAGCAGTCGCGGCGCAACTAATGAAAAACTGTTTTTT,CASSRGATNEKLFF
TRBV10-1,NA,TRBD2,TRBJ2-1,TGCGCCAGCAGTGAGTCGGCGACTAGCGGGGGGTACGAGCAGTTCTTC,CASSESATSGGYEQFF
TRBV5-4,NA,NA,TRBJ1-4,TGTGCCAGCAGCTTGACCGGGGCTTTGAGTACTAATGAAAAACTGTTTTTT,CASSLTGALSTNEKLFF
TRBV4-3,NA,NA,TRBJ2-2,TGCGCCAGCAGCCAAGTTCAGGCGCACACCGGGGAGCTGTTTTTT,CASSQVQAHTGELFF
TRBV3-1/TRBV3-2,NA,NA,TRBJ1-6,TGTGCCAGCAGCCAAACCAATTCACCCCTCCACTTT,CASSQTNSPLHF
TRBV5-1,few,TRBD2,TRBJ2-7,TGCGCCAGCAGCTTGGTCGGGGGGATCTACGAGCAGTACTTC,CASSLVGGIYEQYF
TRBV5-1,NA,NA,TRBJ1-4,TGCGCCAGCAGCTTGGAAGGGGCCGGTAATGAAAAACTGTTTTTT,CASSLEGAGNEKLFF
TRBV24-1,NA,NA,TRBJ2-5,TGTGCCACCAGTGACCTAGGACAGATCGGAGAGACCCAGTACTTC,CATSDLGQIGETQYF